This T cell receptor beta chain was found in a study of CD8 T cells in ankylosing spondylitis. The CDR3 is made up of 15 amino acids. Germline trimming cut 5 bases from V and 5 bases from J; bases unmatched to any gene: 8. Germline V lookup: CDR1 SGHTA, CDR2 FQGNSA. A few counts support this clonotype. TCRdb passed the 5' RACE reads through MiXCR, listing each CDR3 protein once. The table records 250,000 to 350,000 distinct CDR3 sequences, about 19% of them present only once. The chain links TRBV7-2 to TRBJ2-1, with 8 bases fitting TRBD2. The receptor comes from a male donor with ankylosing spondylitis or in good health (not recorded which). Sequenced material: blood, either unsorted or a sorted T cell fraction (not recorded which). The CDR3 spells CASSTGASGHNEQFF. The DNA of the CDR3 is TGTGCCAGCAGCACGGGGGCTAGCGGGCACAATGAGCAGTTCTTC.